The clone carrying this T cell receptor (beta chain) has only one observation. The authors' processing: The authors estimated nucleated cell counts from reference gene primer amplification. Generated by immunoSEQ multiplex PCR, the TCRdb table keeps only in-frame clones and is missing some. D and trimming come from the DNA, and the V and J calls and clone size come from that table. Of under 250,000 clones in the sample, roughly nine tenths were seen once. This record belongs to a study of blood T cell repertoires in COVID-19. Study overall: Italy, Spain and the United States were the sources of the convalescent and acute COVID-19 samples. PBMCs, B-cell-depleted T cells, or T cells were the source of the cDNA or gDNA that made up the material.

The TCR originated in a man between 60 and 70 years old with acute or convalescent COVID-19. Sequencing used peripheral blood.

CDR3 protein: CASSTPTGGAGNQPQHF. CDR3 coding DNA: TGTGCCAGCAGTACACCGACAGGGGGCGCGGGCAATCAGCCCCAGCATTTT. The chain recombines TRBV6-2 or TRBV6-3 with TRBJ1-5, with 10 bases fitting TRBD1. Trimming cost V 5 bases and J 2 bases; bases outside gene matches: 9. CDR3 size: 17 residues. In germline, CDR1 is MNHEY, CDR2 SVGEGT.